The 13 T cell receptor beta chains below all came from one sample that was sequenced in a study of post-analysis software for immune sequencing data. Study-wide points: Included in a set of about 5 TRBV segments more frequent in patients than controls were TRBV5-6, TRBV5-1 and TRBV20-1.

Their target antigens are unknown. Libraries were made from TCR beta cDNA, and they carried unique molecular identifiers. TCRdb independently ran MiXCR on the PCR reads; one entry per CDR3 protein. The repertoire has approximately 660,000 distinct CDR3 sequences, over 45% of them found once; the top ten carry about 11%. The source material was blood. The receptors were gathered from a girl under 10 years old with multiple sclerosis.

The CDR3 nucleotides read TGCAGCGTTGAGGGACAGACCTCCTACAATGAGCAGTTCTTC. Protein product: CSVEGQTSYNEQFF. The rearrangement joins TRBV29-1 to TRBJ2-1; 7 bases agree with TRBD1. The CDR3 length is 14 residues. Germline V gives CDR1 SQVTM, CDR2 ANQGSEA. V lost 3 bases, J lost 0 bases, and 2 bases stayed unmatched.

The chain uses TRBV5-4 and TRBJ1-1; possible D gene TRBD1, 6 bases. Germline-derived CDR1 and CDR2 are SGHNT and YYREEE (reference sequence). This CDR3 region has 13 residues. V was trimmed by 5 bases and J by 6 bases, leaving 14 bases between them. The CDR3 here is CASRGTGIAEAFF. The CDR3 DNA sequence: TGTGCCAGCAGGGGAACAGGGATTGCTGAAGCTTTCTTT.

The chain's CDR3 is CASRGLSWGAPPGRGYNEQFF. The CDR3 nucleotides read TGTGCCAGCCGGGGCCTTAGTTGGGGGGCCCCACCGGGACGGGGCTACAATGAGCAGTTCTTC. The chain couples TRBV3-1 to TRBJ2-1; D tentatively reads TRBD1 or TRBD2 (6 bases each). The V and J ends lost 8 bases and 3 bases respectively, with 35 bases between them. The CDR3 totals 21 residues. The germline CDR1 and CDR2 sequences are LGHDT and YNNKEL (reference sequence).

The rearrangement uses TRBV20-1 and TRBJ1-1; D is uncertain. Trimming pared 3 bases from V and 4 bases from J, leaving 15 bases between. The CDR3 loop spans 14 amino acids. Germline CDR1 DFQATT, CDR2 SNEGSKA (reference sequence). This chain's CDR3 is CSASGPPGPTEAFF. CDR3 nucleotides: TGCAGTGCTAGTGGGCCCCCCGGGCCCACTGAAGCTTTCTTT.

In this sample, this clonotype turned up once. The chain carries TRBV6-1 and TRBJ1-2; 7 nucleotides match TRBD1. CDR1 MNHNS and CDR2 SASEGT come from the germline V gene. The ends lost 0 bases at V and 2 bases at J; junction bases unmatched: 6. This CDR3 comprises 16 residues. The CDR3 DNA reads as TGTGCCAGCAGTGAAGCACTATTACAGGGGAACTATGGCTACACCTTC. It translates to CASSEALLQGNYGYTF.

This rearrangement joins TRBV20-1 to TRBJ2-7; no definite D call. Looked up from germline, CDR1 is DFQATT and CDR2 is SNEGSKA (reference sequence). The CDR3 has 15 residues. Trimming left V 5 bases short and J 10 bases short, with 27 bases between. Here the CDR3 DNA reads TGCAGTGCTGGGCCGGTGGCGGTAGGACGGGTCACCCAGTACTTC. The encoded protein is CSAGPVAVGRVTQYF.

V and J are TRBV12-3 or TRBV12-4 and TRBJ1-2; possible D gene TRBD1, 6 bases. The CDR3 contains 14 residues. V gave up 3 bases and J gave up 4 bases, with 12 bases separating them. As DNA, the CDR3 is TGTGCCAGCAGTTTCTCCGGACAGATCTATGGCTACACCTTC. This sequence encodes CASSFSGQIYGYTF.

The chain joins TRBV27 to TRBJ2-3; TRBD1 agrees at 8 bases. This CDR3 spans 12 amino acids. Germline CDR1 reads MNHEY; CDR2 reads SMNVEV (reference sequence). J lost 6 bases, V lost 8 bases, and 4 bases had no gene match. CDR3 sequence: CASSTGVDTQYF. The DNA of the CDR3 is TGTGCCAGCTCGACAGGGGTCGATACGCAGTATTTT.

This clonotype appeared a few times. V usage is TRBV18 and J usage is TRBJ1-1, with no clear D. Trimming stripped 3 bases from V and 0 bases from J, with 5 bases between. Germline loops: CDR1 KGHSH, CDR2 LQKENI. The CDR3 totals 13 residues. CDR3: CASSPNMNTEAFF. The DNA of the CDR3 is TGTGCCAGCTCACCGAATATGAACACTGAAGCTTTCTTT. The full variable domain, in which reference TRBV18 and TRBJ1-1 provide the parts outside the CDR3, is NAGVMQNPRHLVRRRGQEARLRCSPMKGHSHVYWYRQLPEEGLKFMVYLQKENIIDESGMPKERFSAEFPKEGPSILRIQQVVRGDSAAYFCASSPNMNTEAFFGQGTRLTVV.

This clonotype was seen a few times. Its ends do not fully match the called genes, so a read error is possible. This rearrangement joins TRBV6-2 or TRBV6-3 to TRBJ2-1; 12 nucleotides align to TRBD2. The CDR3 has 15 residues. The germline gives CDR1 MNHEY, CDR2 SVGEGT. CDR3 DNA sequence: TGTGCCAGCAGTCTTCTAGCGGGAGGGTACAATAAGCAGTTCTTC. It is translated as CASSLLAGGYNKQFF.

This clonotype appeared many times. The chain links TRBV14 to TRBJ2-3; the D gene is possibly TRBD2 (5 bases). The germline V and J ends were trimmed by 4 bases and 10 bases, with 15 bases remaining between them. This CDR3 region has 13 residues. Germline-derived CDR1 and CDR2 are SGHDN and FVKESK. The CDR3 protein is CASSRHREGAQYF. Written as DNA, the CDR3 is TGTGCCAGCAGCCGTCACCGGGAAGGCGCGCAGTATTTT.

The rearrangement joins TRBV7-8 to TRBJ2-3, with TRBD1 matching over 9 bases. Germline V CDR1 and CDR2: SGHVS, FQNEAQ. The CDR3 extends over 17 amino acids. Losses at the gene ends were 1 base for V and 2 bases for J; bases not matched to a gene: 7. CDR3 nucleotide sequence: TGTGCCAGCAGCTTAGGGGGGACAGGGTGGGCCACAGATACGCAGTATTTT. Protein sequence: CASSLGGTGWATDTQYF.

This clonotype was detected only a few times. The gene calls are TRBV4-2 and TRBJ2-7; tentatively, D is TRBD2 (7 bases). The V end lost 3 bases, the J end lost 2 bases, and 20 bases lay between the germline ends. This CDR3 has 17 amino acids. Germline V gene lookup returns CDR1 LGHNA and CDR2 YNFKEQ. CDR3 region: CASSQRSLAEGAYEQYF. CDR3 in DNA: TGTGCCAGCAGCCAGCGATCCCTAGCGGAGGGGGCCTACGAGCAGTACTTC.